Listed here are 32 T cell receptor beta chains from one sample, sequenced in a study of monozygotic twins with inflammatory bowel disease. Each CDR3 protein gets one entry in TCRdb, which reprocessed the 5' RACE reads and gives no DNA. The table lists about 330,000 distinct CDR3 sequences, with roughly 2% in the top ten. The sample comprised blood. All receptors derive from a human donor with ulcerative colitis or Crohn's disease, or a healthy co-twin of an affected twin (not recorded which).

The chain recombines TRBV5-1 with TRBJ2-7; without DNA, the TCRdb call of TRBD1 cannot be checked. There are 16 residues in the CDR3. From germline, CDR1 is SGHRS and CDR2 YFSETQ. The CDR3 sequence: CASSSDNRRGNDEQYF. Full variable domain (missing parts from reference TRBV5-1 and TRBJ2-7): KAGVTQTPRYLIKTRGQQVTLSCSPISGHRSVSWYQQTPGQGLQFLFEYFSETQRNKGNFPGRFSGRQFSNSRSEMNVSTLELGDSALYLCASSSDNRRGNDEQYFGPGTRLTVT.

The chain carries TRBV28 and TRBJ2-3; TCRdb picks TRBD1, but there is no DNA to check that call. Germline CDR1 is MDHEN and CDR2 is SYDVKM. The CDR3 loop spans 16 amino acids. This CDR3 reads CASSSPGELDTDTQYF. The full variable domain, its missing parts supplied by reference TRBV28 and TRBJ2-3, is DVKVTQSSRYLVKRTGEKVFLECVQDMDHENMFWYRQDPGLGLRLIYFSYDVKMKEKGDIPEGYSVSREKKERFSLILESASTNQTSMYLCASSSPGELDTDTQYFGPGTRLTVL.

CDR3: CASSSPDRNGWSYEQYF. V gene TRBV28 combines with J gene TRBJ2-7; the TRBD1 assignment by TCRdb is unverifiable without DNA. This CDR3 region has 17 residues. The germline CDR1 and CDR2 sequences are MDHEN and SYDVKM.

The genes are TRBV7-2 and TRBJ1-6; TCRdb returns TRBD1, unconfirmable since there is no DNA. The length of the CDR3 is 15 residues. Germline V gene lookup returns CDR1 SGHTA and CDR2 FQGNSA. The CDR3: CASSWGQLNNSPLHF.

The chain links TRBV5-1 to TRBJ1-1. Germline V gives CDR1 SGHRS, CDR2 YFSETQ. The CDR3 contains 14 residues. The CDR3: CASRWTNPNTEAFF.

The genes are TRBV24-1 and TRBJ2-2. Germline V CDR1 and CDR2: KGHDR, SFDVKD. The CDR3 runs 12 residues. CDR3 residues: CATRPNTGELFF.

This sequence joins TRBV10-3 and TRBJ2-7. The CDR3 has 15 residues. CDR1 is ENHRY and CDR2 is SYGVKD in the germline V gene. CDR3 sequence: CAISSSGSSLDEQYF.

Here the CDR3 reads CASSTRGRSGANVLTF. This rearrangement joins TRBV7-2 to TRBJ2-6; TCRdb calls TRBD2, which cannot be checked without DNA. The CDR3 spans 16 residues. CDR1 SGHTA and CDR2 FQGNSA come from the germline V gene.

This chain joins TRBV27 and TRBJ2-7. Per germline, CDR1 MNHEY and CDR2 SMNVEV (reference sequence). The length of the CDR3 is 13 residues. CDR3 residues: CATRGYSSYEQYF.

The rearrangement links TRBV9 to TRBJ2-1. There are 14 residues in the CDR3. Germline V gives CDR1 SGDLS, CDR2 YYNGEE. The CDR3 protein is CASSVASYSNEQFF.

This chain joins TRBV3-1 and TRBJ2-5; the TRBD1 assignment by TCRdb is unverifiable without DNA. CDR1 and CDR2 (germline): LGHDT, YNNKEL (reference sequence). CDR3 size: 15 residues. The CDR3 sequence is CASSQEARTPRDQYF.

The rearrangement links TRBV4-1 to TRBJ2-7. This CDR3 is built from 14 residues. Germline CDR1 is MGHRA and CDR2 is YSYEKL. The CDR3 reads CASSQGGLPYEQYF.

The gene calls are TRBV11-2 and TRBJ2-5; TCRdb gives TRBD1 as the D gene, but with no DNA this cannot be confirmed. In germline, CDR1 is SGHAT, CDR2 FQNNGV. The CDR3 extends over 15 amino acids. The CDR3 loop reads CASNPGGSVEETQYF.

The chain carries TRBV27 and TRBJ2-1; absent DNA, TCRdb's TRBD1 call cannot be checked. Germline assignment: CDR1 MNHEY and CDR2 SMNVEV (reference sequence). The CDR3 is made up of 16 amino acids. CDR3 sequence reads: CASSLMLGDRGNEQFF.

This chain joins TRBV7-9 and TRBJ1-4; TCRdb's assignment of TRBD1 cannot be checked, as there is no DNA. CDR1 is SEHNR, CDR2 FQNEAQ, per germline (reference sequence). CDR3 length: 15 residues. CDR3 sequence reads: CASSQGGGAPEKLFF.

This sequence joins TRBV7-2 and TRBJ2-7; TCRdb gives TRBD1 as the D gene, but with no DNA this cannot be confirmed. The CDR3 consists of 14 residues. Germline V lookup: CDR1 SGHTA, CDR2 FQGNSA. The CDR3 sequence is CASSVTRGPVEQYF.

This chain's CDR3 is CATSTPGLAGGLSSYEQYF. This sequence joins TRBV24-1 and TRBJ2-7; TCRdb's D call, TRBD2, is unchecked because there is no DNA. The germline gives CDR1 KGHDR, CDR2 SFDVKD. The CDR3 has 19 amino acids.

The chain couples TRBV5-6 to TRBJ1-2; TCRdb lists TRBD1, though no DNA is available to test this call. Germline CDR1 is SGHDT and CDR2 is YYEEEE. This CDR3 is built from 14 residues. The CDR3 reads CASSPRDRSLGYTF.

The chain links TRBV5-1 to TRBJ2-7; absent DNA, TCRdb's TRBD2 call cannot be checked. The germline V gene has CDR1 SGHRS and CDR2 YFSETQ. The CDR3 runs to 13 residues. CDR3 in amino acids: CASRLEGVDEQYF.

This chain joins TRBV20-1 and TRBJ2-3; no DNA is available, so the TRBD1 call from TCRdb remains unchecked. From germline, CDR1 is DFQATT and CDR2 SNEGSKA (reference sequence). The CDR3 runs to 16 residues. CDR3: CSASSVGQGATDTQYF.

The chain carries TRBV28 and TRBJ2-7; TCRdb's assignment of TRBD1 cannot be checked, as there is no DNA. The CDR3 is 13 amino acids. CDR1 is MDHEN, CDR2 SYDVKM, per germline. CDR3: CASSPTGRDEQYF.

This chain connects TRBV4-3 to TRBJ2-1. Looked up from germline, CDR1 is LGHNA and CDR2 is YSLEER. The CDR3 length is 13 residues. The CDR3 protein is CASSQSSYNEQFF.

V gene TRBV14 combines with J gene TRBJ2-7. This CDR3 is 14 amino acids long. Germline values: CDR1 SGHDN, CDR2 FVKESK. Here the CDR3 reads CASSRTQGAHEQYF.

The chain carries TRBV7-8 and TRBJ2-2. The CDR3 loop spans 14 amino acids. In germline, CDR1 is SGHVS, CDR2 FQNEAQ. CDR3 sequence: CASSFLGATGELFF.

Here the CDR3 reads CATSPGAEYNEQFF. The chain links TRBV15 to TRBJ2-1; lacking DNA, the TRBD1 call made by TCRdb goes unchecked. The CDR3 covers 14 residues. The V gene's germline CDR1 is LNHNV and CDR2 YYDKDF (reference sequence).

The V and J genes are TRBV12-3 or TRBV12-4 and TRBJ1-1; checking the TCRdb D call of TRBD1 is not possible without DNA. The CDR3 spans 13 residues. The chain's CDR3 is CASSRSGAPGTFF.

The chain couples TRBV7-9 to TRBJ2-3; TCRdb outputs TRBD1, but without DNA this stays unchecked. Germline values: CDR1 SEHNR, CDR2 FQNEAQ (reference sequence). The CDR3 is 15 amino acids. CDR3 in amino acids: CASSHRDRGSDTQYF.

V usage is TRBV5-1 and J usage is TRBJ1-4. Germline V gives CDR1 SGHRS, CDR2 YFSETQ. CDR3 length: 15 amino acids. The CDR3 is CASSLEGPTNEKLFF.

V usage is TRBV5-6 and J usage is TRBJ2-1. Germline V gene lookup returns CDR1 SGHDT and CDR2 YYEEEE. This CDR3 has 11 amino acids. CDR3 sequence: CASSLNSEQFF. The complete variable domain, with remaining parts taken from reference TRBV5-6 and TRBJ2-1, reads DAGVTQSPTHLIKTRGQQVTLRCSPKSGHDTVSWYQQALGQGPQFIFQYYEEEERQRGNFPDRFSGHQFPNYSSELNVNALLLGDSALYLCASSLNSEQFFGPGTRLTVL.

The chain carries TRBV28 and TRBJ2-7. This CDR3 has 11 residues. Germline V lookup: CDR1 MDHEN, CDR2 SYDVKM. The CDR3 sequence: CASKFLGEQYF.

The chain carries TRBV7-9 and TRBJ1-1; TCRdb's D call of TRBD1 is untestable without DNA. The CDR3 is made up of 15 amino acids. Per the germline V gene, CDR1 is SEHNR and CDR2 is FQNEAQ (reference sequence). CDR3 amino acids: CASRINRVGNTEAFF.

V and J are TRBV5-1 and TRBJ2-1; the TRBD1 assignment by TCRdb is unverifiable without DNA. This CDR3 is 16 amino acids long. Germline CDR1 reads SGHRS; CDR2 reads YFSETQ. This chain's CDR3 is CASSLVGYRAYNEQFF.